A single sample is the source of the 29 T cell receptor beta chains below, sequenced in a study of T-cell reconstitution after alpha-beta-depleted transplantation in children. The TCRbeta library incorporated unique molecular identifiers. Each CDR3 protein is one row after TCRdb ran MiXCR on the PCR reads. This table has about 980,000 distinct CDR3 sequences, roughly 29% appearing once. The sample consisted of PBMCs, mostly from graft donor cells, taken 360 days after TCRalphabeta/CD19-depleted stem cell transplant. All receptors come from a boy under two years old who had a stem cell transplant for SCID, so the T cells may come from the graft donor.

This clonotype occurred a few times. The genes are TRBV11-2 and TRBJ2-7; maybe TRBD1 (6 bases). V lost 7 bases and J 7 bases, leaving 20 bases between the germline ends. The CDR3 runs to 14 residues. Germline V gives CDR1 SGHAT, CDR2 FQNNGV. CDR3 DNA sequence: TGTGCCAGCACCCTAGTGTCAGGGGTGGGAGAGCAGTACTTC. Translated: CASTLVSGVGEQYF.

V is TRBV12-3 or TRBV12-4 and J is TRBJ2-7; TRBD1 matches at 9 bases. With 6 bases clipped from V and 4 bases from J, the junction kept 4 bases outside the gene matches. This CDR3 has 13 amino acids. CDR3: CASRIQGAYEQYF. The DNA of the CDR3 is TGTGCCAGCAGAATACAGGGGGCGTACGAGCAGTACTTC.

This clonotype was found a few times. This chain connects TRBV5-5 to TRBJ2-2; D not resolved. This CDR3 contains 16 residues. V lost 3 bases to trimming and J lost 3 bases, with 15 bases between them. Germline lookup yields CDR1 SGHKS and CDR2 YYEKEE (reference sequence). The CDR3 bases are TGTGCCAGCAGCTCGCAAATAGGGATGGACACCGGGGAGCTGTTTTTT. Its translation is CASSSQIGMDTGELFF.

About this clonotype: One junction end does not reproduce the germline sequence, and a read error may be involved. In DNA form, the CDR3 reads TGCAGTGCTAGGGTGTCTGGACGGCTAGCCTACGAGGAGTACTTC. It yields the protein CSARVSGRLAYEEYF. The chain employs TRBV20-1 and TRBJ2-7, with D maybe TRBD2 (5 bases). The CDR3 covers 15 residues. Germline loops: CDR1 DFQATT, CDR2 SNEGSKA (reference sequence).

A note on this clonotype: An end of the junction differs from the germline gene, which may be a read error. The chain uses TRBV11-2 and TRBJ1-1; D remains ambiguous. The CDR3 totals 14 residues. Per germline, CDR1 SGHAT and CDR2 FQNNGV. The CDR3 is CASRFGPGNTEAFF. The CDR3 nucleotides read TGTGCCAGCCGCTTCGGACCAGGGAACACTGAAGCTTTCTTT.

This chain uses TRBV6-5 with TRBJ2-1, with D possibly TRBD1 on 6 matching bases. Trimming shortened V by 4 bases and J by 7 bases, and 14 bases separated the two germline ends. The germline V gene has CDR1 MNHEY and CDR2 SVGAGI. The CDR3 consists of 14 residues. The CDR3 nucleotides read TGTGCCAGCAGTTTGGGGGCAGCATCAAATGAGCAGTTCTTC. Amino acid sequence: CASSLGAASNEQFF.

The V call is TRBV21-1, the J call TRBJ1-1; whether TRBD1, the table's D call, matches the DNA was not checked. TRBV21-1 is a pseudogene segment. The CDR3 has 16 residues. The CDR3 region is CASSKLTQCRQGEAFF. The CDR3 bases are TGTGCCAGCAGCAAACTCACCCAGTGTAGGCAGGGAGAAGCTTTCTTT.

The genes are TRBV29-1 and TRBJ1-1, with 11 bases aligning to TRBD1. The CDR3 sequence is 13 residues long. CDR1 SQVTM and CDR2 ANQGSEA come from the germline V gene. V lost 7 bases and J lost 4; bases outside the gene matches: 5. CDR3 sequence reads: CSGGTGGITEAFF. The CDR3 DNA sequence: TGCAGCGGGGGGACAGGGGGAATCACTGAAGCTTTCTTT.

This clonotype turned up a few times. The V call is TRBV9, the J call TRBJ2-7; D is perhaps TRBD1 (6 bases). Trimming cost V 6 bases and J 6 bases, with 16 bases left between them. The germline CDR1 and CDR2 sequences are SGDLS and YYNGEE. The CDR3 is made up of 13 amino acids. The CDR3 region is CASTGDPPLEQYF. CDR3 coding DNA: TGTGCCAGCACAGGGGACCCCCCCCTCGAGCAGTACTTC. Looking up the rest from reference TRBV9 and TRBJ2-7 gives the full variable domain: DSGVTQTPKHLITATGQRVTLRCSPRSGDLSVYWYQQSLDQGLQFLIQYYNGEERAKGNILERFSAQQFPDLHSELNLSSLELGDSALYFCASTGDPPLEQYFGPGTRLTVT.

This chain connects TRBV7-8 to TRBJ2-3; tentatively, D is TRBD2 (7 bases). Germline lookup yields CDR1 SGHVS and CDR2 FQNEAQ. The CDR3 has 17 residues. Trimming took 0 bases from V and 3 from J, leaving 16 bases between them. Here the CDR3 DNA reads TGTGCCAGCAGCTTAGCGTTGGGGGGGCGCGGTACAGATACGCAGTATTTT. Translated: CASSLALGGRGTDTQYF.

V usage is TRBV28 and J usage is TRBJ1-3, with 9 bases identical to TRBD1. The germline V gene encodes CDR1 MDHEN and CDR2 SYDVKM. The trim removed 7 bases at V and 3 bases at J, leaving 16 bases unmatched. This CDR3 is 18 amino acids long. The CDR3 region has the DNA TGTGCCAGCATTCGACACCGGTCCGGGACAGGGATTGGAAACACCATATATTTT. The encoded protein is CASIRHRSGTGIGNTIYF.

This chain connects TRBV12-3 or TRBV12-4 to TRBJ1-5; the D gene is possibly TRBD1 (5 bases). The CDR3 spans 13 residues. Trimming took 4 bases from V and 5 from J, leaving 9 bases between them. CDR3 coding DNA: TGTGCCAGCAGTTGGACACCCTATCAGCCCCAGCATTTT. Amino acid sequence: CASSWTPYQPQHF.

This clonotype was observed once. The gene calls are TRBV2 and TRBJ1-2; no definite D call. The CDR3 length is 15 residues. V lost 1 base to trimming and J lost 4 bases, with 13 bases between them. Germline lookup yields CDR1 SNHLY and CDR2 FYNNEI. This CDR3 is CASSEGSPESYGYTF. The CDR3 DNA reads TGTGCCAGCAGTGAAGGGAGCCCGGAGTCCTATGGCTACACCTTC.

This clonotype has only a few counts. The chain uses TRBV12-3 or TRBV12-4 and TRBJ2-1; 10 nucleotides match TRBD1. CDR3 length equals 15 residues. V shed 5 bases, J shed 5 bases, and the junction held 6 bases outside the gene matches. DNA of the CDR3: TGTGCCAGCAGTGCCGACAGGGGGCCGCACAATGAGCAGTTCTTC. Protein product: CASSADRGPHNEQFF.

This clonotype was seen a handful of times. The V call is TRBV7-9, the J call TRBJ1-1, with no clear D. V was clipped by 3 bases and J by 5 bases, with 10 bases between them. CDR1 is SEHNR and CDR2 is FQNEAQ in the germline V gene (reference sequence). This CDR3 has 13 residues. Written as DNA, the CDR3 is TGTGCCAGCAGCTTCACCGCGGGGACTGAAGCTTTCTTT. Residues: CASSFTAGTEAFF.

This clonotype was seen repeatedly, ten times or more. The rearrangement links TRBV7-3 to TRBJ2-3, with D possibly being TRBD2 (5 bases). The CDR3 spans 14 residues. The V gene lost 5 bases and the J gene lost 7 bases, with 16 bases spanning the gap. CDR1 and CDR2 from the germline V gene are SGHTA and FQGTGA. This chain's CDR3 is CASSPSSIRNTQYF. CDR3 DNA: TGTGCCAGCAGCCCTTCTAGCATCCGAAATACGCAGTATTTT. Full variable domain (missing parts from reference TRBV7-3 and TRBJ2-3): GAGVSQTPSNKVTEKGKYVELRCDPISGHTALYWYRQSLGQGPEFLIYFQGTGAADDSGLPNDRFFAVRPEGSVSTLKIQRTERGDSAVYLCASSPSSIRNTQYFGPGTRLTVL.

This chain joins TRBV9 and TRBJ1-1; tentatively, D is TRBD1 (6 bases). This CDR3 comprises 14 residues. The V and J ends lost 0 bases and 11 bases respectively, with 17 bases between them. In germline, CDR1 is SGDLS, CDR2 YYNGEE. The CDR3 here is CASSVGGGGGVAFF. For the CDR3, the DNA is TGTGCCAGCAGCGTAGGAGGGGGAGGCGGTGTTGCTTTCTTT.

This chain uses TRBV2 with TRBJ2-1; D is perhaps TRBD1 or TRBD2 (6 bases each). Germline CDR1 SNHLY, CDR2 FYNNEI. Trimming pared 3 bases from V and 9 bases from J, leaving 12 bases between. CDR3 length: 13 amino acids. The CDR3 bases are TGTGCCAGCAGTGATTTCGGGGGCACTGAGCAGTTCTTC. Its translation is CASSDFGGTEQFF.

This clonotype has only one observation. This chain uses TRBV12-3 or TRBV12-4 with TRBJ1-1; D not resolved. This CDR3 contains 11 residues. V lost 5 bases and J 3 bases, leaving 4 bases between the germline ends. The CDR3 here is CASSVDTEAFF. Here the CDR3 DNA reads TGTGCCAGCAGTGTAGACACTGAAGCTTTCTTT.

V and J are TRBV7-8 and TRBJ2-4; 10 bases line up with TRBD1. In germline, CDR1 is SGHVS, CDR2 FQNEAQ. V gave up 4 bases and J gave up 6 bases; unmatched junction bases: 9. The CDR3 runs 16 residues. This CDR3 reads CASSSHPDRGLNIQYF. The CDR3 DNA follows: TGTGCCAGCAGCTCCCACCCGGACAGGGGGTTAAACATTCAGTACTTC.

The gene calls are TRBV7-2 and TRBJ2-3; 8 nucleotides line up with TRBD1. CDR1 is SGHTA, CDR2 FQGNSA, per germline. The CDR3 length is 16 residues. V dropped 0 bases and J dropped 6; count of bases not matched to a gene: 8. The CDR3 protein is CASSLAGQGGGDTQYF. The CDR3 nucleotides read TGTGCCAGCAGCTTAGCAGGACAGGGAGGCGGGGATACGCAGTATTTT.

This clonotype came up many times. J is TRBJ2-1 and V is TRBV10-1, with D perhaps TRBD1 (6 bases). Trimming pared 6 bases from V and 5 bases from J, leaving 8 bases between. The germline V gene encodes CDR1 WNHNN and CDR2 SYGVQD (reference sequence). The CDR3 runs 12 residues. The CDR3 coding sequence is TGCGCCAGCAGCAGGGGTCACAATGAGCAGTTCTTC. Its translation: CASSRGHNEQFF.

The V call is TRBV28, the J call TRBJ2-3; 8 bases align to TRBD1. The V gene end was trimmed by 6 bases and the J gene end by 1 base; junction bases not matched to a gene: 6. The germline V gene encodes CDR1 MDHEN and CDR2 SYDVKM. This CDR3 has 15 amino acids. The CDR3 DNA reads as TGTGCCAGCAGGGACAGGGTTCCCCGCACAGATACGCAGTATTTT. Translating it yields CASRDRVPRTDTQYF.

The chain recombines TRBV5-5 with TRBJ1-1; 7 nucleotides line up with TRBD1. V gave up 1 base and J gave up 1 base; unmatched junction bases: 10. Germline-derived CDR1 and CDR2 are SGHKS and YYEKEE (reference sequence). There are 17 residues in the CDR3. The CDR3 here is CASSLRFPGTENTEAFF. CDR3 nucleotides: TGTGCCAGCAGCTTGAGGTTCCCGGGGACAGAGAACACTGAAGCTTTCTTT.

This clonotype was seen more than once but under ten times. V usage is TRBV7-9 and J usage is TRBJ2-1, with D unclear. The CDR3 sequence is 13 residues long. The germline V gene has CDR1 SEHNR and CDR2 FQNEAQ (reference sequence). Between the trimmed V and J ends, which lost 5 bases and 4 bases, there was a span of 9 bases. For the CDR3, the DNA is TGTGCCAGCAGCGCGTTTGGGTACAATGAGCAGTTCTTC. This translates into CASSAFGYNEQFF.

The genes are TRBV12-3 or TRBV12-4 and TRBJ1-5, with no clear D. The V end was cut by 4 bases, the J end by 7 bases, with 8 bases between. This CDR3 contains 12 residues. The CDR3 DNA reads as TGTGCCAGCAGTTGGTCGGGGCAGCCCCAGCATTTT. It yields the protein CASSWSGQPQHF.

A few counts support this clonotype. This chain links TRBV12-3 or TRBV12-4 with TRBJ2-7; no firm D call. V lost 6 bases and J 0 bases, leaving 15 bases between the germline ends. The CDR3 contains 15 residues. The CDR3 DNA sequence: TGTGCCAGCAGCCCGGTTCTTGGTGACTCCTACGAGCAGTACTTC. Encoded protein: CASSPVLGDSYEQYF.

This clonotype was picked up a small number of times. This chain connects TRBV13 to TRBJ2-3; D may be TRBD1 or TRBD2 (5 bases each). Germline V gene sequence: CDR1 PRHDT, CDR2 FYEKMQ (reference sequence). The CDR3 spans 17 residues. V gave up 6 bases and J gave up 2 bases, with 21 bases separating them. The CDR3 reads CASSPIPGQPNTDTQYF. CDR3 bases: TGTGCCAGCAGTCCTATACCGGGGCAGCCAAACACAGATACGCAGTATTTT.

V is TRBV2 and J is TRBJ2-7; D may correspond to TRBD1 or TRBD2 (5 bases each). This CDR3 spans 16 amino acids. V lost 0 bases and J lost 7, with 19 bases in between. Germline V CDR1 and CDR2: SNHLY, FYNNEI. The CDR3 DNA sequence: TGTGCCAGCAGTGAAGCTGGAACGGGACCCTCGGGGGAGCAGTACTTC. It specifies CASSEAGTGPSGEQYF.